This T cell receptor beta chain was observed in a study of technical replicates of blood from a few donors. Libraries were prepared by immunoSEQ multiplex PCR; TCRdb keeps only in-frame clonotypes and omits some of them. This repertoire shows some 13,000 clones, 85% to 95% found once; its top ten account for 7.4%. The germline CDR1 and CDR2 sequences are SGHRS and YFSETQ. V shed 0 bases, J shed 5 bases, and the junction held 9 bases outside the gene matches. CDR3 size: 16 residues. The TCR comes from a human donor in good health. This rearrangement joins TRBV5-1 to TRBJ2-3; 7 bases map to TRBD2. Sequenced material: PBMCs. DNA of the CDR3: TGCGCCAGCAGCTTGGTGGCGGGAGCGGCGGGAGATACGCAGTATTTT. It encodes CASSLVAGAAGDTQYF. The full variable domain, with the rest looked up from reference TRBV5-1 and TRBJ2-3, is KAGVTQTPRYLIKTRGQQVTLSCSPISGHRSVSWYQQTPGQGLQFLFEYFSETQRNKGNFPGRFSGRQFSNSRSEMNVSTLELGDSALYLCASSLVAGAAGDTQYFGPGTRLTVL.